The 11 T cell receptor beta chains below come from one sample, sequenced in a study of blood T cells in healthy people across ages. With a J-beta primer mix and a sample-barcoded 5' primer, a second PCR ran 7 to 11 cycles. From the 5' RACE reads, TCRdb called clonotypes with MiXCR, one entry per CDR3 protein. The sample includes about 560,000 distinct CDR3 sequences, about 27% seen only once; the top ten take approximately 3.6%. The same data also contributed to another study, on T cells of mothers and their children.

Sequencing was performed on blood. Receptors originate from a boy aged 2 to 9 in good health.

This clonotype has a handful of counts. The genes are TRBV3-1 and TRBJ2-7, with TRBD1 as a possible D gene (6 bases). This CDR3 has 17 residues. CDR1 is LGHDT, CDR2 YNNKEL, per germline (reference sequence). V lost 1 base and J 3 bases, leaving 19 bases between the germline ends. CDR3 nucleotides: TGTGCCAGCAGCCAAGGGACTTGGACAGCGATTTACTACGAGCAGTACTTC. Its protein is CASSQGTWTAIYYEQYF.

This clonotype was found a few times. The chain employs TRBV27 and TRBJ2-1; possibly TRBD1 for D (5 bases). Germline V gene lookup returns CDR1 MNHEY and CDR2 SMNVEV (reference sequence). The CDR3 is made up of 15 amino acids. The V end was cut by 6 bases, the J end by 7 bases, with 19 bases between. The CDR3 sequence is CASRADRSLGNEQFF. Written as DNA, the CDR3 is TGTGCCAGCAGGGCAGACAGATCCCTAGGGAATGAGCAGTTCTTC.

This clonotype was detected a few times. The V and J genes are TRBV20-1 and TRBJ1-5, with 7 bases fitting TRBD1. V was pared by 2 bases and J by 4 bases, with 2 bases of the junction left unmatched. Germline CDR1 and CDR2: DFQATT and SNEGSKA (reference sequence). The CDR3 extends over 13 amino acids. CDR3 nucleotide sequence: TGCAGTGCTAGAAGACAGGGAAATCAGCCCCAGCATTTT. Translating it yields CSARRQGNQPQHF.

About this clonotype: The junction departs from germline at one end; a sequencing error may be responsible. The chain has TRBV14 and TRBJ2-5, with 14 positions matching TRBD2. Germline values: CDR1 SGHDN, CDR2 FVKESK. The CDR3 is made up of 18 amino acids. The CDR3: CASSQDPGTSGSWETEYF. The CDR3, as DNA: TGTGCCAGCAGCCAAGACCCAGGGACTAGCGGGAGTTGGGAGACCGAGTACTTC.

The chain joins TRBV5-1 to TRBJ1-6, with 7 nucleotides matching TRBD1. Germline V gene sequence: CDR1 SGHRS, CDR2 YFSETQ. The length of the CDR3 is 14 residues. V lost 0 bases, J lost 8 bases, and 2 bases stayed unmatched. This CDR3 reads CASSLAGGDSPLHF. Here the CDR3 DNA reads TGCGCCAGCAGCTTGGCAGGGGGAGATTCACCCCTCCACTTT.

The V call is TRBV6-5, the J call TRBJ2-5; D is possibly TRBD1 (6 bases). Matching the DNA end better, TRBJ2-7 makes the J call doubtful. CDR3 length equals 15 residues. The germline V gene has CDR1 MNHEY and CDR2 SVGAGI. CDR3 sequence reads: CASSYSPGAKYEQYF. DNA of the CDR3: TGTGCCAGCAGTTACTCCCCAGGGGCAAAATACGAGCAGTACTTC.

In this sample, this clonotype turned up a few times. This chain joins TRBV4-3 and TRBJ1-5; TRBD1 matches at 9 bases. V was pared by 0 bases and J by 7 bases, with 4 bases of the junction left unmatched. The CDR3 runs to 15 residues. Germline assignment: CDR1 LGHNA and CDR2 YSLEER. CDR3 bases: TGCGCCAGCAGCCAAGATATTGGACAGGGGCAGCCCCAGCATTTT. Translation: CASSQDIGQGQPQHF.

The table lists this clonotype with a few counts. The chain links TRBV3-1 to TRBJ1-3; D unresolved. The germline V and J ends were trimmed by 3 bases and 4 bases, with 7 bases remaining between them. CDR1 LGHDT and CDR2 YNNKEL come from the germline V gene (reference sequence). This CDR3 region has 13 residues. The CDR3 DNA follows: TGTGCCAGCAGCCAGACTCAGGGAAACACCATATATTTT. Its protein is CASSQTQGNTIYF.

This chain connects TRBV3-1 to TRBJ1-6, with D perhaps TRBD1 (5 bases). This CDR3 has 15 residues. Germline V CDR1 and CDR2: LGHDT, YNNKEL (reference sequence). V lost 2 bases, J lost 7 bases, and 12 bases lay in between. In nucleotides, the CDR3 is TGTGCCAGCAGCCAACGCCCTGGGGGAAATTCACCCCTCCACTTT. Translating gives CASSQRPGGNSPLHF. The full variable domain, in which reference TRBV3-1 and TRBJ1-6 provide the parts outside the CDR3, is DTAVSQTPKYLVTQMGNDKSIKCEQNLGHDTMYWYKQDSKKFLKIMFSYNNKELIINETVPNRFSPKSPDKAHLNLHINSLELGDSAVYFCASSQRPGGNSPLHFGNGTRLTVT.

This rearrangement joins TRBV4-3 to TRBJ1-4; D not resolved. The CDR3 loop spans 18 amino acids. Germline CDR1 reads LGHNA; CDR2 reads YSLEER. Trimming left V 1 base short and J 8 bases short, with 23 bases between. The CDR3 DNA reads TGCGCCAGCAGCCAAGGGAATGAGGTGGGGAATGAAGGGGAAAAACTGTTTTTT. It yields the protein CASSQGNEVGNEGEKLFF.

This clonotype was recorded a few times. The V and J genes are TRBV28 and TRBJ1-2; 7 nucleotides align to TRBD1. Germline lookup yields CDR1 MDHEN and CDR2 SYDVKM. CDR3 size: 13 residues. J lost 5 bases, V lost 6 bases, and 6 bases had no gene match. The CDR3 DNA is TGTGCCAGCAGGGCGGGACAGCCGTATGGCTACACCTTC. This sequence encodes CASRAGQPYGYTF.